These 27 T cell receptor beta chains came from one sample sequenced in a study of type 1 regulatory T cells. TCRdb reanalysed the reads using MiXCR and keeps one entry per CDR3 protein. The table lists about 20,000 distinct CDR3 sequences, approximately 10% of them singletons. Sample: CD4+ T cells, either the whole sample or a sorted fraction (not recorded which). The receptors were sampled from a human donor in good health.

This clonotype has at least ten counts. The chain links TRBV7-8 to TRBJ2-5, with 10 bases that match TRBD2. The germline V gene has CDR1 SGHVS and CDR2 FQNEAQ. V shed 3 bases and J 7 bases; nucleotides not matched to a gene: 11. The CDR3 has 16 residues. The CDR3 spells CASSFQGLAGVGTQYF. As DNA, the CDR3 is TGTGCCAGCAGCTTCCAGGGGCTAGCGGGAGTAGGGACCCAGTACTTC.

By its share, this clonotype is medium-sized (0.01 to 0.1%). V is TRBV3-1 and J is TRBJ2-7; 12 bases are a match to TRBD2. Germline V gives CDR1 LGHDT, CDR2 YNNKEL (reference sequence). CDR3 length equals 16 residues. V lost 3 bases and J lost 5; bases outside the gene matches: 8. This CDR3 is CASSQTLAGGFHEQYF. CDR3 coding DNA: TGTGCCAGCAGCCAGACTCTAGCGGGAGGGTTCCACGAGCAGTACTTC.

As for this clonotype: A read error may explain this, as a much larger clone is one base away. The V gene is TRBV20-1, the J gene TRBJ2-3; D remains unclear. The length of the CDR3 is 11 residues. Germline V gene sequence: CDR1 DFQATT, CDR2 SNEGSKA (reference sequence). V shed 6 bases and J shed 6 bases, with 10 bases lying between them. CDR3 DNA sequence: TGCAGTGCCCTCGGGCCGGATACGCAGTATTTT. The encoded protein is CSALGPDTQYF.

This clonotype is labeled medium-sized. The CDR3 protein is CASRPGQGRQPQHF. The CDR3 DNA follows: TGTGCCAGCAGACCGGGACAGGGGCGCCAGCCCCAGCATTTT. This chain links TRBV28 with TRBJ1-5; the match to TRBD1 covers 10 bases. CDR3 length equals 14 residues. Trimming took 6 bases from V and 7 from J; bases not matched to a gene: 6. Germline CDR1 reads MDHEN; CDR2 reads SYDVKM. The variable domain in full, with the rest retrieved from reference TRBV28 and TRBJ1-5, is DVKVTQSSRYLVKRTGEKVFLECVQDMDHENMFWYRQDPGLGLRLIYFSYDVKMKEKGDIPEGYSVSREKKERFSLILESASTNQTSMYLCASRPGQGRQPQHFGDGTRLSIL.

Of note for this clonotype: This clone may be a read error of a much larger clone one base away. The rearrangement links TRBV9 to TRBJ2-5, with D perhaps matching TRBD2 (6 bases). The CDR3 runs to 13 residues. V was trimmed by 8 bases and J by 5 bases, leaving 16 bases between them. Germline V gene sequence: CDR1 SGDLS, CDR2 YYNGEE. Here the CDR3 DNA reads TGTGCCAGTTCTAGCGAGAGTTGGGAGACCCAGTACTTC. It yields the protein CASSSESWETQYF.

This clonotype has at least ten counts. The chain is built from TRBV11-2 and TRBJ2-5; unclear D gene. Trimming stripped 0 bases from V and 7 bases from J, with 3 bases between. Germline CDR1 and CDR2: SGHAT and FQNNGV. The CDR3 length is 11 residues. The CDR3 DNA sequence: TGTGCCAGCAGCTTAGAAGGGACCCAGTACTTC. Amino acids: CASSLEGTQYF.

As to this clonotype: A read error may produce the germline difference seen at one junction end. The chain links TRBV25-1 to TRBJ2-2, with D possibly called TRBD1 or TRBD2 (5 bases each). The germline V gene encodes CDR1 MGHDK and CDR2 SYGVNS. CDR3 size: 16 residues. This CDR3 reads CARSERRTPGTGELFF. CDR3 bases: TGTGCCCGCAGTGAGAGGAGGACACCGGGGACCGGGGAGCTGTTTTTT.

The V call is TRBV7-2, the J call TRBJ2-2, with D hard to call. Per germline, CDR1 SGHTA and CDR2 FQGNSA. CDR3 length equals 14 residues. The V and J ends lost 5 bases and 5 bases respectively, with 12 bases between them. The CDR3 DNA sequence: TGTGCCAGCAGCCTGATAAGGAGTACCGGGGAGCTGTTTTTT. Protein product: CASSLIRSTGELFF. Looking up the rest from reference TRBV7-2 and TRBJ2-2 gives the full variable domain: GAGVSQSPSNKVTEKGKDVELRCDPISGHTALYWYRQSLGQGLEFLIYFQGNSAPDKSGLPSDRFSAERTGGSVSTLTIQRTQQEDSAVYLCASSLIRSTGELFFGEGSRLTVL.

The sample holds a few counts of this clonotype. The chain recombines TRBV20-1 with TRBJ2-5; the D gene is possibly TRBD2 (6 bases). The CDR3 consists of 12 residues. Germline CDR1 DFQATT, CDR2 SNEGSKA (reference sequence). Trimming shortened V by 6 bases and J by 5 bases, and 13 bases separated the two germline ends. The CDR3 coding sequence is TGCAGTGCGACTAGTGGCGTGGAGACCCAGTACTTC. It encodes CSATSGVETQYF.

This clonotype has ten or more counts. The chain joins TRBV10-3 to TRBJ2-2; 11 bases align to TRBD2. J was trimmed by 4 bases and V by 5 bases; bases with no gene match: 6. The germline CDR1 and CDR2 sequences are ENHRY and SYGVKD. There are 16 residues in the CDR3. The CDR3 bases are TGTGCCATCAGTACCGGGACTAGCGGCCCCACCGGGGAGCTGTTTTTT. Translation gives CAISTGTSGPTGELFF.

In its sample, this clonotype was seen a few times. CDR3 coding DNA: TGTGCCAGCAGTTTGACTAGCGGAACTTACAATGAGCAGTTCTTC. Protein product: CASSLTSGTYNEQFF. This chain connects TRBV28 to TRBJ2-1, with 9 bases matching TRBD2. This CDR3 region has 15 residues. Germline-derived CDR1 and CDR2 are MDHEN and SYDVKM. The V and J ends lost 3 bases and 4 bases, in that order; junction bases with no gene match: 4.

The sample holds many counts of this clonotype. V gene TRBV10-3 combines with J gene TRBJ1-5; 7 nucleotides agree with TRBD1. Per the germline V gene, CDR1 is ENHRY and CDR2 is SYGVKD. This CDR3 is 16 amino acids long. Trimming at V came to 10 bases and at J to 0 bases, leaving 12 bases not matched to a gene. This chain's CDR3 is CARQITGVHSNQPQHF. The CDR3 DNA is TGTGCCAGACAGATAACAGGGGTCCATAGCAATCAGCCCCAGCATTTT.

The table lists this clonotype with many counts. The chain employs TRBV7-6 and TRBJ2-5, with 9 nucleotides matching TRBD2. Trimming took 5 bases from V and 1 from J; bases not matched to a gene: 8. The germline V gene encodes CDR1 SGHVS and CDR2 FNYEAQ. There are 16 residues in the CDR3. DNA for the CDR3: TGTGCCAGCAGCCCCCGGGTAGCGGGAGCCCAAGAGACCCAGTACTTC. Translation: CASSPRVAGAQETQYF. Together with reference TRBV7-6 and TRBJ2-5, the CDR3 gives the full variable domain: GAGVSQSPRYKVTKRGQDVALRCDPISGHVSLYWYRQALGQGPEFLTYFNYEAQQDKSGLPNDRFSAERPEGSISTLTIQRTEQRDSAMYRCASSPRVAGAQETQYFGPGTRLLVL.

In regard to this clonotype: This clone may be a read error of a much larger clone one base away. The chain links TRBV28 to TRBJ1-3; 7 nucleotides match TRBD1. The J segment lost 8 bases and the V segment lost 5 bases, leaving 9 bases of the junction unmatched. The CDR3 loop spans 14 amino acids. CDR1 is MDHEN and CDR2 is SYDVKM in the germline V gene. For the CDR3, the DNA is TGTGCCAGCAGTACAGGGGTTCACAGAGACACCATATATTTT. As protein: CASSTGVHRDTIYF.

This clonotype was observed at least ten times. Here the CDR3 reads CATSGNTGANVLTF. CDR3 coding DNA: TGTGCCACCAGCGGGAATACTGGGGCCAACGTCCTGACTTTC. The chain joins TRBV15 to TRBJ2-6, with D hard to call. This CDR3 contains 14 residues. V lost 5 bases, J lost 2 bases, and 7 bases lay in between. CDR1 is LNHNV, CDR2 YYDKDF, per germline (reference sequence).

This clonotype was counted many times. The V call is TRBV2, the J call TRBJ2-1, with 7 bases aligning to TRBD1. In germline, CDR1 is SNHLY, CDR2 FYNNEI. CDR3 length equals 16 residues. Trimming removed 3 bases from V and 12 bases from J; junction bases left unmatched: 17. CDR3 nucleotides: TGTGCCAGCAGTGATTCCCGGGACAGTTATACAATGAGGCAGTTCTTC. This codes for CASSDSRDSYTMRQFF. The full variable domain, completed using reference TRBV2 and TRBJ2-1, is EPEVTQTPSHQVTQMGQEVILRCVPISNHLYFYWYRQILGQKVEFLVSFYNNEISEKSEIFDDQFSVERPDGSNFTLKIRSTKLEDSAMYFCASSDSRDSYTMRQFFGPGTRLTVL.

There are many counts of this clonotype. V usage is TRBV6-5 and J usage is TRBJ2-3, with 11 bases fitting TRBD2. CDR1 and CDR2 (germline): MNHEY, SVGAGI. Losses at the gene ends were 4 bases for V and 3 bases for J; bases not matched to a gene: 9. This CDR3 comprises 17 residues. DNA for the CDR3: TGTGCCAGCAGTTCCCAGACGGGACTAGCGGAAACAGATACGCAGTATTTT. It translates to CASSSQTGLAETDTQYF.

This chain links TRBV5-4 with TRBJ2-7; D perhaps matches TRBD1 (6 bases). CDR3 length equals 14 residues. Trimming pared 4 bases from V and 3 bases from J, leaving 14 bases between. Germline V CDR1 and CDR2: SGHNT, YYREEE (reference sequence). CDR3 sequence reads: CASSRGGTFYEQYF. For the CDR3, the DNA is TGTGCCAGCAGCCGAGGGGGAACGTTCTACGAGCAGTACTTC.

This clonotype was picked up many times. The V and J genes are TRBV2 and TRBJ2-1; 7 bases line up with TRBD1. V shed 5 bases and J 15 bases; nucleotides not matched to a gene: 10. The length of the CDR3 is 12 residues. Germline assignment: CDR1 SNHLY and CDR2 FYNNEI. The CDR3 region is CASSPTGTVAFF. CDR3 in DNA: TGTGCCAGCAGTCCCACCGGGACAGTTGCGTTCTTC. Together with reference TRBV2 and TRBJ2-1, the CDR3 gives the full variable domain: EPEVTQTPSHQVTQMGQEVILRCVPISNHLYFYWYRQILGQKVEFLVSFYNNEISEKSEIFDDQFSVERPDGSNFTLKIRSTKLEDSAMYFCASSPTGTVAFFGPGTRLTVL.

At least ten counts were recorded for this clonotype. V gene TRBV7-6 combines with J gene TRBJ1-3; TRBD1 is a possible D gene (5 bases). CDR1 is SGHVS, CDR2 FNYEAQ, per germline. The CDR3 runs to 16 residues. Between the trimmed V and J ends, which lost 5 bases and 2 bases, there was a span of 16 bases. In DNA form, the CDR3 reads TGTGCCAGCAGCGTCGGGACGGCCGACACTGGAAACACCATATATTTT. Translation: CASSVGTADTGNTIYF.

There are a few counts of this clonotype. The V gene is TRBV29-1, the J gene TRBJ2-2; 9 positions agree with TRBD2. With V trimmed by 3 bases and J by 4 bases, 3 bases remained unmatched. The germline V gene encodes CDR1 SQVTM and CDR2 ANQGSEA. The CDR3 runs 14 residues. Written as DNA, the CDR3 is TGCAGCGTTGAGACTAGCGGAGGCACCGGGGAGCTGTTTTTT. This sequence encodes CSVETSGGTGELFF.

The chain joins TRBV7-3 to TRBJ2-1, with 9 nucleotides matching TRBD2. Germline lookup yields CDR1 SGHTA and CDR2 FQGTGA. This CDR3 region has 15 residues. The V gene end was trimmed by 1 base and the J gene end by 7 bases; junction bases not matched to a gene: 5. The DNA of the CDR3 is TGTGCCAGCAGCTTAAGGCTAGCGGGACGAAATGAGCAGTTCTTC. It translates to CASSLRLAGRNEQFF.

The rearrangement uses TRBV7-8 and TRBJ2-5, with D possibly TRBD1 on 6 matching bases. V was shortened by 3 bases and J by 7 bases, with 18 bases between the two germline ends. Germline-derived CDR1 and CDR2 are SGHVS and FQNEAQ. CDR3 size: 15 residues. CDR3 in amino acids: CASSFLGQPKGTQYF. The CDR3 DNA reads TGTGCCAGCAGCTTCTTGGGACAACCAAAGGGGACCCAGTACTTC.

This clonotype was seen at least ten times. DNA for the CDR3: TGTGCCAGCAGCCCCGGGGCCCAAGAGACCCAGTACTTC. The encoded protein is CASSPGAQETQYF. The chain joins TRBV7-3 to TRBJ2-5; D is tentatively TRBD1 or TRBD2 (5 bases each). Germline-derived CDR1 and CDR2 are SGHTA and FQGTGA. The CDR3 length is 13 residues. V lost 5 bases to trimming and J lost 1 base, with 8 bases between them.

The table lists this clonotype with many counts. The chain links TRBV7-9 to TRBJ2-1; the match to TRBD2 covers 7 bases. Germline CDR1 SEHNR, CDR2 FQNEAQ (reference sequence). CDR3 length: 15 residues. After removal of 2 bases from V and 7 bases from J, the junction contained 8 bases not matched to a gene. The CDR3, as DNA: TGTGCCAGCAGCTTACAGTTGCTAGCGGCGAATGAGCAGTTCTTC. It encodes CASSLQLLAANEQFF.

This clonotype was detected many times. V is TRBV5-1 and J is TRBJ2-1; 8 bases are shared with TRBD2. The junction had 7 bases not matched to a gene; V was cut back by 4 bases and J by 10 bases. The CDR3 has 13 amino acids. CDR1 and CDR2 from the germline V gene are SGHRS and YFSETQ. This CDR3 is CASSREGLGEQFF. The CDR3 DNA follows: TGCGCCAGCAGCCGGGAGGGCCTGGGCGAGCAGTTCTTC. Combining the CDR3 with reference TRBV5-1 and TRBJ2-1 gives the whole variable domain KAGVTQTPRYLIKTRGQQVTLSCSPISGHRSVSWYQQTPGQGLQFLFEYFSETQRNKGNFPGRFSGRQFSNSRSEMNVSTLELGDSALYLCASSREGLGEQFFGPGTRLTVL.

There are many counts of this clonotype. CDR3 sequence reads: CSVTLRGGYTF. The CDR3, as DNA: TGCAGCGTGACTTTGCGGGGAGGCTACACCTTC. This chain links TRBV29-1 with TRBJ1-2; D remains unclear. The germline V gene encodes CDR1 SQVTM and CDR2 ANQGSEA. The ends were cut back, 6 bases at V and 8 bases at J, with 13 bases in the middle. This CDR3 spans 11 amino acids.